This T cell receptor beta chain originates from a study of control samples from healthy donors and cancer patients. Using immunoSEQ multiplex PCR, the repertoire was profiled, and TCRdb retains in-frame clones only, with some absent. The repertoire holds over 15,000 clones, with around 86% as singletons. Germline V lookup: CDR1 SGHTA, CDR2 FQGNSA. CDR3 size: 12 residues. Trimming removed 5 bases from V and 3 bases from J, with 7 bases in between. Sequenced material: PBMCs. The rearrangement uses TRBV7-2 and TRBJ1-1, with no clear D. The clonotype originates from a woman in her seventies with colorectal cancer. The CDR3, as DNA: TGTGCCAGCAGCCAAGGATACACTGAAGCTTTCTTT. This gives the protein CASSQGYTEAFF.